This TCR beta chain was profiled in a study of blood T cells in healthy people across ages. Overall study results and limits: Naive T cell percentage strongly correlated with TCR beta diversity. Naive and antigen-experienced cells could not be conclusively compared, given unsorted PBMCs.

Combining a sample-barcoded 5' primer with a J-beta primer mix, a second PCR ran for about 7 to 12 cycles. Each of the cDNA molecules was tagged by a template-switch adaptor with 12 random nucleotides. TCRdb re-derived calls from the 5' RACE reads in MiXCR, one entry per CDR3 protein. The table includes 850,000 to 1,300,000 distinct CDR3 sequences, roughly 45% detected once. Roughly 10 milliliters of peripheral blood were drawn from each donor. For this clonotype: Antigen unknown.

This clonotype was sampled from an older woman in good health. Sequencing was carried out using blood.

CDR3 region: CASSLATDLTYEQYF. CDR3 coding DNA: TGTGCCAGCAGCTTAGCGACGGACTTAACCTACGAGCAGTACTTC. J is TRBJ2-7 and V is TRBV7-6; D may be TRBD2 (5 bases). CDR1 and CDR2 from the germline V gene are SGHVS and FNYEAQ. The CDR3 is 15 residues long. V was cut by 0 bases and J by 2 bases, with 11 bases left in between.